Listed below are T cell receptor beta chains from one sample, sequenced in a study of T-cell reconstitution after alpha-beta-depleted transplantation in children. TCRdb redid the calling of the PCR reads with MiXCR, one entry per CDR3 protein. The table shows some 140,000 distinct CDR3 sequences, with about a tenth occurring only once. The sample here was PBMCs, mostly from graft donor cells, taken 180 days after TCRalphabeta/CD19-depleted stem cell transplant. All receptors come from a girl under three years old who had a stem cell transplant for combined immunodeficiency, so the T cells may come from the graft donor. CDR3s include the opening cysteine and the closing phenylalanine or tryptophan. The D gene is left open where the match is weak. Where a row states a size, it is once, few, many or the class of an expanded clone; other rows omit it.

clone size	D gene	J gene	CDR3 length	V gene	CDR3 protein	CDR3 DNA
few	.	TRBJ2-7	17	TRBV6-2/TRBV6-3	CASSYGRTGLPPYEQYF	TGTGCCAGCAGTTACGGGAGGACAGGCCTTCCGCCCTACGAGCAGTACTTC
few	.	TRBJ2-2	14	TRBV12-3/TRBV12-4	CASMSQVNTGELFF	TGTGCCAGCATGTCACAGGTGAACACCGGGGAGCTGTTTTTT
.	.	TRBJ2-7	14	TRBV5-5	CASSLADPDPEQYF	TGTGCCAGCAGCTTGGCGGACCCAGACCCCGAGCAGTACTTC
.	TRBD2	TRBJ2-3	17	TRBV20-1	CSARRGLAGLYTDTQYF	TGCAGTGCTAGAAGGGGACTAGCGGGATTGTACACAGATACGCAGTATTTT
.	.	TRBJ2-7	14	TRBV18	CASSPLQGRNEQYF	TGTGCCAGCTCACCGTTACAGGGGAGGAACGAGCAGTACTTC
many	.	TRBJ2-3	16	TRBV5-5	CASSLGDGPSTDTQYF	TGTGCCAGCAGCTTGGGGGACGGCCCTAGCACAGATACGCAGTATTTT
.	.	TRBJ2-3	15	TRBV7-2	CASSRDLPSTDTQYF	TGTGCCAGCAGCCGGGACCTCCCTAGCACAGATACGCAGTATTTT
.	.	TRBJ2-1	12	TRBV12-3/TRBV12-4	CASSLGGFGQFF	TGTGCCAGCAGTTTAGGAGGGTTTGGGCAGTTCTTC
few	.	TRBJ2-3	15	TRBV12-3/TRBV12-4	CASSPRRGRPDTQYF	TGTGCCAGCAGCCCGCGGAGGGGGCGGCCAGATACGCAGTATTTT
few	TRBD1	TRBJ2-3	15	TRBV27	CASSSGQGTTDTQYF	TGTGCCAGCAGTTCGGGACAGGGAACCACAGATACGCAGTATTTT
.	TRBD1	TRBJ2-7	16	TRBV19	CASSSRSGTGRYEQYF	TGTGCCAGTAGCTCTCGTTCCGGGACAGGGAGGTACGAGCAGTACTTC
few	.	TRBJ1-2	13	TRBV7-9	CASSPREGPGYTF	TGTGCCAGCAGCCCCCGTGAGGGGCCTGGCTACACCTTC
.	.	TRBJ2-3	13	TRBV19	CASTIEGFSTQYF	TGTGCCAGTACCATCGAGGGATTCTCTACGCAGTATTTT
few	.	TRBJ2-5	14	TRBV20-1	CSARLQMYQETQYF	TGCAGTGCTAGACTACAAATGTACCAAGAGACCCAGTACTTC
few	TRBD1	TRBJ2-7	16	TRBV25-1	CASSAVLRDRGYEQYF	TGTGCCAGCAGTGCCGTCCTCCGGGACAGGGGCTACGAGCAGTACTTC
.	.	TRBJ2-5	11	TRBV24-1	CATSRDETQYF	TGTGCCACCTCCCGGGACGAGACCCAGTACTTC
few	TRBD2	TRBJ2-1	19	TRBV5-1	CASSLAVLAGLSSYNEQFF	TGCGCCAGCAGCTTGGCCGTATTAGCGGGGTTGAGCTCCTACAATGAGCAGTTCTTC
few	.	TRBJ1-2	20	TRBV5-1	CASSLGGLEGPALTNYGYTF	TGCGCCAGCAGCTTGGGTGGATTAGAGGGACCCGCACTAACTAACTATGGCTACACCTTC
few	.	TRBJ1-4	17	TRBV27	CASSSWPPVATNEKLFF	TGTGCCAGCAGTTCTTGGCCTCCGGTCGCAACTAATGAAAAACTGTTTTTT
.	TRBD2	TRBJ2-3	16	TRBV29-1	CSVTGTSGGGTDTQYF	TGCAGCGTCACCGGGACTAGCGGGGGGGGCACAGATACGCAGTATTTT
.	TRBD2	TRBJ2-1	17	TRBV6-5	CASSYSTSGSFYNEQFF	TGTGCCAGCAGTTACTCAACTAGCGGGAGTTTCTACAATGAGCAGTTCTTC
few	.	TRBJ2-5	13	TRBV6-5	CASSYESRETQYF	TGTGCCAGCAGTTACGAGAGTCGGGAGACCCAGTACTTC
few	TRBD1	TRBJ2-2	17	TRBV5-1	CASSPSPTGANTGELFF	TGCGCCAGCAGCCCAAGCCCGACAGGGGCGAACACCGGGGAGCTGTTTTTT
.	.	TRBJ2-2	12	TRBV10-3	CAISGYTGELFF	TGTGCCATCAGTGGGTACACCGGGGAGCTGTTTTTT
few	TRBD1	TRBJ1-5	14	TRBV12-3/TRBV12-4	CASSFGTGGQPQHF	TGTGCCAGCAGTTTTGGGACAGGCGGGCAGCCCCAGCATTTT
.	TRBD2	TRBJ2-1	16	TRBV7-3	CASSHWTSGAYNEQFF	TGTGCCAGCAGCCACTGGACTAGCGGAGCCTACAATGAGCAGTTCTTC
.	.	TRBJ2-5	14	TRBV6-5	CASSYTGYQETQYF	TGTGCCAGCAGTTACACGGGGTACCAAGAGACCCAGTACTTC
few	TRBD1	TRBJ2-5	14	TRBV10-3	CAIRSGTGNETQYF	TGTGCCATCAGGTCCGGGACAGGGAATGAGACCCAGTACTTC
few	TRBD2	TRBJ2-1	20	TRBV7-2	CASSSSWSSGRRRSYNEQFF	TGTGCCAGCAGCTCCTCTTGGAGTAGCGGGAGACGGAGGTCCTACAATGAGCAGTTCTTC
.	.	TRBJ1-5	14	TRBV19	CASSIYQGNQPQHF	TGTGCCAGTAGTATTTACCAGGGGAATCAGCCCCAGCATTTT
many	TRBD1	TRBJ2-2	14	TRBV6-2/TRBV6-3	CASKDRGRLGELFF	TGTGCCAGCAAGGACAGGGGTCGTCTGGGGGAGCTGTTTTTT